This TCR beta chain originates from a study of blood T cell repertoires in COVID-19. Turning to the study itself: Samples of COVID-19 (acute and convalescent) were obtained from the United States, Italy and Spain.

The participants were between about 18 and 90 years old and came from about two dozen US areas. This clone showed up just once. CDR3 length: 16 amino acids. After removal of 2 bases from V and 7 bases from J, the junction contained 12 bases not matched to a gene. Germline loops: CDR1 SQVTM, CDR2 ANQGSEA. Original data processing: Reference gene primer amplification gave estimated nucleated cell counts. Only in-frame clones appear in the TCRdb table, and some are missing; sequencing was by immunoSEQ multiplex PCR. From that table come the V and J calls and clone size; the DNA was used to work out D and trimming. The sample lists 200,000 to 250,000 clones, 86% occurring once.

The rearrangement joins TRBV29-1 to TRBJ2-1, with 9 bases lining up with TRBD2. The sequencing sample was made of PBMCs or T cells enriched from blood (not recorded which). The TCR originated in a woman aged 40 to 55 with acute COVID-19. The CDR3 nucleotides are TGCAGCGTTGAATTCCTGGCTAGCGGGATGGGAAATGAGCAGTTCTTC. Amino acid sequence: CSVEFLASGMGNEQFF.